This is a list of T cell receptor beta chains from one sample in a study of read filtering for tumor transcriptome and immune sequencing. TCRdb independently ran MiXCR on the reads; one entry per CDR3 protein. Seen here are more than 20,000 distinct CDR3 sequences, less than 25% observed once, and the top ten hold roughly 17%. The sequencing input was a population of CD138-negative cells sorted from bone marrow. Receptor source: a donor aged 40 or over with multiple myeloma. CDR3s include the opening cysteine and the closing phenylalanine or tryptophan. The D gene is left open where the match is weak. Size is omitted from some rows. Given values are once, few, many or a class for expanded clones.

size	V	D	J	CDR3	DNA
many	TRBV6-1	TRBD2	TRBJ2-7	CASSGLAGSYEQYF	TGTGCCAGCAGCGGACTAGCGGGGTCCTACGAGCAGTACTTC
many	TRBV7-6	-	TRBJ1-4	CASSLLATNEKLFF	TGTGCCAGCAGCTTATTGGCAACTAATGAAAAACTGTTTTTT
many	TRBV6-1	-	TRBJ2-2	CASRQGSTTGELFF	TGTGCCAGCAGACAGGGATCAACCACCGGGGAGCTGTTTTTT
many	TRBV29-1	TRBD2	TRBJ2-2	CSVEDTSGRANGELFF	TGCAGCGTTGAAGATACAAGCGGGAGGGCCAACGGGGAGCTGTTTTTT
many	TRBV29-1	-	TRBJ2-3	CSVGPGTDTQYF	TGCAGCGTTGGTCCCGGGACGGATACGCAGTATTTT
-	TRBV2	-	TRBJ2-7	CASSEVRQQSYEQYF	TGTGCCAGCAGTGAAGTCCGACAGCAATCCTACGAGCAGTACTTC
many	TRBV7-2	-	TRBJ2-1	CASSFEGEYNEQFF	TGTGCCAGCAGCTTCGAGGGGGAATACAATGAGCAGTTCTTC
-	TRBV29-1	-	TRBJ2-1	CSVSPATAGSHNEQFF	TGCAGCGTTTCGCCAGCCACAGCCGGGAGCCACAATGAGCAGTTCTTC
many	TRBV18	-	TRBJ1-5	CASSPGEGSNQPQHF	TGTGCCAGCTCTCCGGGGGAGGGCAGCAATCAGCCCCAGCATTTT
medium-sized	TRBV24-1	-	TRBJ2-1	CATSDDASLNQFF	TGTGCCACCAGTGATGATGCCTCCTTAAACCAGTTCTTC
many	TRBV20-1	TRBD2	TRBJ2-2	CSARRLAVTGELFF	TGCAGTGCTAGAAGACTAGCGGTCACCGGGGAGCTGTTTTTT
medium-sized	TRBV28	TRBD2	TRBJ2-3	CASSLLSGRPTHTDTQYF	TGTGCCAGCAGTTTGCTGAGCGGGAGGCCCACTCACACAGATACGCAGTATTTT
many	TRBV29-1	TRBD2	TRBJ2-3	CSLTLAGRTDTQYF	TGCAGCCTAACTCTAGCGGGGCGCACAGATACGCAGTATTTT
-	TRBV12-3/TRBV12-4	-	TRBJ2-2	CASTPRVPLTNTGELFF	TGTGCCAGCACCCCCCGGGTCCCTCTTACGAACACCGGGGAGCTGTTTTTT
-	TRBV15	-	TRBJ2-1	CATSRGRASYLYNEQFF	TGTGCCACCAGCAGAGGTAGGGCGTCTTACCTGTACAATGAGCAGTTCTTC
-	TRBV7-2	TRBD2	TRBJ2-1	CASSLAAGGCNEQFF	TGTGCCAGCAGCTTAGCAGCGGGAGGCTGCAATGAGCAGTTCTTC
many	TRBV6-2/TRBV6-3	TRBD2	TRBJ2-1	CASTIAGRQFF	TGTGCCAGCACCATAGCGGGAAGGCAGTTCTTC
-	TRBV12-2	-	TRBJ2-7	CASRFRGTYEQYF	TGTGCAAGTCGCTTTAGGGGGACCTACGAGCAGTACTTC
many	TRBV7-6	TRBD2	TRBJ2-7	CASSLGSGVSYEQYF	TGTGCCAGCAGCTTAGGGAGCGGGGTCTCCTACGAGCAGTACTTC
many	TRBV30	-	TRBJ2-1	CAWKSWTGTNYNEQFF	TGTGCCTGGAAATCCTGGACAGGGACTAACTACAATGAGCAGTTCTTC
many	TRBV19	TRBD2	TRBJ2-3	CASSPLTPRAGETTDTQYF	TGTGCCAGTAGTCCCCTCACGCCCCGAGCGGGGGAAACCACAGATACGCAGTATTTT
medium-sized	TRBV20-1	-	TRBJ1-1	CSASFPVRGGDTEAFF	TGCAGTGCTAGTTTTCCCGTCAGAGGGGGGGACACTGAAGCTTTCTTT